These 15 T cell receptor beta chains were sequenced from one sample in a study of blood T cell repertoires in COVID-19. Here immunoSEQ multiplex PCR was the method, and the copy in TCRdb shows in-frame clones only, minus some. The sample carries 65,000 to 90,000 clones, about 93% recorded once. Source material: peripheral blood. These receptors were taken from a human donor in a cohort sampled during active COVID-19.

The chain uses TRBV29-1 and TRBJ1-2; D gene uncertain. The CDR3 is 12 amino acids. Germline assignment: CDR1 SQVTM and CDR2 ANQGSEA. Trimming shortened V by 2 bases and J by 2 bases, and 6 bases separated the two germline ends. CDR3 residues: CSVEPGNYGYTF. The CDR3 nucleotides are TGCAGCGTTGAACCGGGGAACTATGGCTACACCTTC.

The V call is TRBV7-2, the J call TRBJ1-2; the D is unclear. V was clipped by 1 base and J by 4 bases, with 13 bases between them. CDR1 and CDR2 (germline): SGHTA, FQGNSA. The CDR3 sequence is 15 residues long. The DNA of the CDR3 is TGTGCCAGCAGCTTAGACTTGGGGAGCCTCTATGGCTACACCTTC. It codes for CASSLDLGSLYGYTF. The full variable domain, completed using reference TRBV7-2 and TRBJ1-2, is GAGVSQSPSNKVTEKGKDVELRCDPISGHTALYWYRQSLGQGLEFLIYFQGNSAPDKSGLPSDRFSAERTGGSVSTLTIQRTQQEDSAVYLCASSLDLGSLYGYTFGSGTRLTVV.

The rearrangement uses TRBV28 and TRBJ2-5; no reliable D call. Trimming took 3 bases from V and 9 from J, leaving 14 bases between them. The CDR3 runs to 13 residues. Germline lookup yields CDR1 MDHEN and CDR2 SYDVKM. CDR3 coding DNA: TGTGCCAGCAGTTTGACATCAACACCGGCCCAGTACTTC. It translates to CASSLTSTPAQYF. Filled out from reference TRBV28 and TRBJ2-5, the complete variable domain reads DVKVTQSSRYLVKRTGEKVFLECVQDMDHENMFWYRQDPGLGLRLIYFSYDVKMKEKGDIPEGYSVSREKKERFSLILESASTNQTSMYLCASSLTSTPAQYFGPGTRLLVL.

The chain couples TRBV6-6 to TRBJ1-4; D not certain. The V gene lost 5 bases and the J gene lost 2 bases, with 9 bases spanning the gap. The CDR3 totals 14 residues. Germline CDR1 MNHNY, CDR2 SVGAGI (reference sequence). CDR3 sequence: CASSTAVTNEKLFF. The CDR3 DNA reads TGTGCCAGCAGTACGGCGGTGACTAATGAAAAACTGTTTTTT.

On this clone itself: The junction departs from germline at one end; a sequencing error may be responsible. The chain recombines TRBV18 with TRBJ1-4; D is unclear. Germline CDR1 and CDR2: KGHSH and LQKENI. This CDR3 comprises 14 residues. The CDR3 loop is CASSPRGHTENLFF. CDR3 DNA sequence: TGTGCCAGCTCACCACGTGGGCACACCGAAAACCTGTTTTTT. The full variable domain, its missing parts supplied by reference TRBV18 and TRBJ1-4, is NAGVMQNPRHLVRRRGQEARLRCSPMKGHSHVYWYRQLPEEGLKFMVYLQKENIIDESGMPKERFSAEFPKEGPSILRIQQVVRGDSAAYFCASSPRGHTENLFFGSGTQLSVL.

The chain is built from TRBV6-1 and TRBJ1-5, with D maybe TRBD1 (5 bases). Deletions cut 0 bases from V and 3 bases from J, with 9 bases between. CDR1 and CDR2 (germline): MNHNS, SASEGT. This CDR3 region has 15 residues. As DNA, the CDR3 is TGTGCCAGCAGTGAAGCGGGGGGATTCAATCAGCCCCAGCATTTT. As protein: CASSEAGGFNQPQHF.

The rearrangement links TRBV19 to TRBJ1-4; TRBD1 matches at 11 bases. CDR3 size: 16 residues. Germline V gene lookup returns CDR1 LNHDA and CDR2 SQIVND (reference sequence). Unmatched junction bases numbered 2, after V lost 3 bases and J lost 2 bases. The CDR3 DNA sequence: TGTGCCAGTAGTATGGACAGGGGGCGGACTAATGAAAAACTGTTTTTT. Translating it yields CASSMDRGRTNEKLFF.

This clone was picked up one time. The rearrangement joins TRBV6-5 to TRBJ1-3; the D gene is possibly TRBD1 (5 bases). The length of the CDR3 is 14 residues. Trimming left V 2 bases short and J 4 bases short, with 9 bases between. Germline V lookup: CDR1 MNHEY, CDR2 SVGAGI. The CDR3 spells CASSYGAGGNTIYF. Written as DNA, the CDR3 is TGTGCCAGCAGTTACGGGGCTGGAGGAAACACCATATATTTT.

The chain employs TRBV6-2 or TRBV6-3 and TRBJ2-5, with 10 bases identical to TRBD1. Germline assignment: CDR1 MNHEY and CDR2 SVGEGT. The V segment lost 6 bases and the J segment 5 bases; nucleotides outside the gene matches: 3. The CDR3 has 13 amino acids. CDR3 residues: CASSQGQGETQYF. The CDR3 nucleotides read TGTGCCAGCAGCCAGGGACAGGGGGAGACCCAGTACTTC.

This clone has only one observation. The V call is TRBV5-1, the J call TRBJ2-3; D remains unclear. Per the germline V gene, CDR1 is SGHRS and CDR2 is YFSETQ. This CDR3 spans 17 amino acids. Deletions cut 1 base from V and 4 bases from J, with 19 bases between. This chain's CDR3 is CASSLIQTSFTADTQYF. The CDR3 DNA reads as TGCGCCAGCAGCTTGATTCAAACCTCCTTCACGGCAGATACGCAGTATTTT.

This rearrangement joins TRBV10-2 to TRBJ1-1, with 10 bases matching TRBD1. V shed 1 base, J shed 6 bases, and the junction held 2 bases outside the gene matches. The germline gives CDR1 WSHSY, CDR2 SAAADI. This CDR3 is built from 14 residues. The CDR3 here is CASSEWGTGAEAFF. Written as DNA, the CDR3 is TGCGCCAGCAGTGAGTGGGGGACAGGGGCTGAAGCTTTCTTT.

The J gene is TRBJ1-1, the V gene TRBV5-1, with D maybe TRBD1 (6 bases). The V gene lost 1 base and the J gene lost 0 bases, with 13 bases spanning the gap. CDR1 SGHRS and CDR2 YFSETQ come from the germline V gene. The CDR3 consists of 16 residues. The CDR3 loop is CASSLRGGAVNTEAFF. CDR3 DNA: TGCGCCAGCAGCTTGAGGGGGGGCGCAGTGAACACTGAAGCTTTCTTT.

The chain joins TRBV18 to TRBJ1-2, with D possibly being TRBD1 (6 bases). Per germline, CDR1 KGHSH and CDR2 LQKENI. The V end was cut by 2 bases, the J end by 0 bases, with 7 bases between. The CDR3 length is 14 residues. The CDR3 coding sequence is TGTGCCAGCTCACCAAACAGGGCTAACTATGGCTACACCTTC. Residues: CASSPNRANYGYTF.

The J gene is TRBJ1-2, the V gene TRBV28, with D tentatively TRBD1 (5 bases). V lost 2 bases and J lost 3, with 10 bases in between. The germline CDR1 and CDR2 sequences are MDHEN and SYDVKM. The CDR3 is 14 amino acids. CDR3 sequence reads: CASSLQGGDYGYTF. CDR3 bases: TGTGCCAGCAGTTTACAGGGAGGAGACTATGGCTACACCTTC.

V usage is TRBV19 and J usage is TRBJ1-1; D remains ambiguous. Germline assignment: CDR1 LNHDA and CDR2 SQIVND (reference sequence). This CDR3 is 13 amino acids long. The ends were cut back, 2 bases at V and 4 bases at J, with 8 bases in the middle. The CDR3 DNA follows: TGTGCCAGTAGTATACTCCGAGGCACTGAAGCTTTCTTT. Its protein product is CASSILRGTEAFF.